Listed here are 25 T cell receptor beta chains from one sample, sequenced in a study of cytomegalovirus exposure and HLA in healthy donors. Use of 60 Vbeta and 13 Jbeta primers characterized the PCR. Using immunoSEQ multiplex PCR, the repertoire was profiled, and TCRdb retains in-frame clones only, with some absent. The sample holds 75,000 to 90,000 clones, 85% seen once. The sample consisted of PBMCs. These receptors were taken from a man aged 35-49 years in good health and CMV-seropositive.

Only a few counts were recorded for this clone. This rearrangement joins TRBV14 to TRBJ1-4; 7 bases match TRBD1. This CDR3 has 16 residues. Germline V lookup: CDR1 SGHDN, CDR2 FVKESK. The ends lost 4 bases at V and 4 bases at J; junction bases unmatched: 9. The CDR3 DNA follows: TGTGCCAGCAGCCTCACAGGGGTTTGGAGTAATGAAAAACTGTTTTTT. This sequence encodes CASSLTGVWSNEKLFF.

V and J are TRBV25-1 and TRBJ1-2; TRBD1 agrees at 7 bases. The CDR3 sequence is 12 residues long. The V gene end was trimmed by 4 bases and the J gene end by 4 bases; junction bases not matched to a gene: 0. Germline CDR1 is MGHDK and CDR2 is SYGVNS. The DNA for the CDR3 is TGTGCCAGCAGTGCAGGGGGCTATGGCTACACCTTC. This sequence encodes CASSAGGYGYTF.

Here the CDR3 reads CASSYSTASSGNTIYF. The CDR3 region has the DNA TGTGCCAGCAGTTACTCAACTGCGAGCTCTGGAAACACCATATATTTT. V is TRBV6-5 and J is TRBJ1-3, with D unclear. This CDR3 comprises 16 residues. The ends were cut back, 0 bases at V and 0 bases at J, with 9 bases in the middle. The germline V gene has CDR1 MNHEY and CDR2 SVGAGI.

This chain joins TRBV5-4 and TRBJ2-1; TRBD2 agrees at 8 bases. Trimming at V came to 4 bases and at J to 8 bases, leaving 8 bases not matched to a gene. CDR1 is SGHNT and CDR2 is YYREEE in the germline V gene (reference sequence). The CDR3 length is 14 residues. The CDR3 sequence is CASSRGLEDHEQFF. The CDR3 DNA sequence: TGTGCCAGCAGCAGGGGACTAGAAGACCATGAGCAGTTCTTC.

The V call is TRBV6-5, the J call TRBJ1-1; D is unclear. There are 16 residues in the CDR3. Germline lookup yields CDR1 MNHEY and CDR2 SVGAGI. Trimming shortened V by 0 bases and J by 0 bases, and 11 bases separated the two germline ends. This CDR3 is CASSYSFGPMNTEAFF. CDR3 DNA sequence: TGTGCCAGCAGTTACTCTTTTGGGCCCATGAACACTGAAGCTTTCTTT.

In its sample, this clone was seen a few times. The J gene is TRBJ2-7, the V gene TRBV6-6; tentative D call: TRBD1 (6 bases). Germline-derived CDR1 and CDR2 are MNHNY and SVGAGI (reference sequence). V lost 5 bases and J 4 bases, leaving 9 bases between the germline ends. The length of the CDR3 is 12 residues. The CDR3 region is CASSRQVYEQYF. As DNA, the CDR3 is TGTGCCAGCAGTCGACAGGTTTACGAGCAGTACTTC.

This chain connects TRBV6-5 to TRBJ2-4; TRBD1 is a possible D gene (5 bases). CDR3 length equals 14 residues. V lost 6 bases to trimming and J lost 4 bases, with 13 bases between them. Germline CDR1 reads MNHEY; CDR2 reads SVGAGI. The CDR3 DNA is TGTGCCAGCAGGTTGACAGTGGGGAAAAACATTCAGTACTTC. This encodes CASRLTVGKNIQYF.

The genes are TRBV11-2 and TRBJ2-2; 8 bases line up with TRBD2. Per the germline V gene, CDR1 is SGHAT and CDR2 is FQNNGV. The trim removed 4 bases at V and 2 bases at J, leaving 6 bases unmatched. The CDR3 has 16 residues. CDR3 sequence (DNA): TGTGCCAGCAGCTCTAATAGCGGGATTAACACCGGGGAGCTGTTTTTT. It translates to CASSSNSGINTGELFF.

The CDR3 DNA is TGTGCCAGCACGCCCCTGCTTGGGGCCGAGCAGTACTTC. It is translated as CASTPLLGAEQYF. V usage is TRBV6-1 and J usage is TRBJ2-7, with a possible D match to TRBD1 (5 bases). The V end was cut by 7 bases, the J end by 6 bases, with 16 bases between. This CDR3 region has 13 residues. Germline loops: CDR1 MNHNS, CDR2 SASEGT.

This clone was recorded once. The V gene is TRBV28, the J gene TRBJ1-1; D gene uncertain. Trimming took 6 bases from V and 4 from J, leaving 21 bases between them. The CDR3 has 16 residues. The germline gives CDR1 MDHEN, CDR2 SYDVKM. Here the CDR3 reads CASSPPGSRVGTEAFF. Here the CDR3 DNA reads TGTGCCAGCAGCCCCCCAGGCAGCCGAGTTGGCACTGAAGCTTTCTTT.

Of note for this clone: The sample holds other DNA sequences that translate to the same CDR3. V usage is TRBV19 and J usage is TRBJ1-1, with 8 bases that match TRBD1. The CDR3 extends over 14 amino acids. Looked up from germline, CDR1 is LNHDA and CDR2 is SQIVND (reference sequence). The J segment lost 5 bases and the V segment lost 2 bases, leaving 4 bases of the junction unmatched. The CDR3 protein is CASSINRGNTEAFF. The CDR3 DNA reads as TGTGCCAGTAGTATAAACAGGGGGAATACTGAAGCTTTCTTT.

This chain uses TRBV6-5 with TRBJ2-5; TRBD1 aligns across 8 bases. J gave up 6 bases and V 4 bases, and 13 bases lay outside the gene matches. This CDR3 has 16 amino acids. The germline CDR1 and CDR2 sequences are MNHEY and SVGAGI. CDR3 sequence (DNA): TGTGCCAGCAGTTTCGACAGGGGATATTCACAACAGACCCAGTACTTC. This translates into CASSFDRGYSQQTQYF.

The rearrangement links TRBV11-3 to TRBJ1-6; 8 bases agree with TRBD1. Germline CDR1 reads SGHNT; CDR2 reads YENEEA. CDR3 length: 15 amino acids. The V and J ends lost 1 base and 10 bases, in that order; junction bases with no gene match: 6. The CDR3 bases are TGTGCCAGCAGCTTAGGTGACCGGGACAGGTCACCCCTCCACTTT. Protein sequence: CASSLGDRDRSPLHF.

This rearrangement joins TRBV6-5 to TRBJ2-5; a possible D gene is TRBD1 (5 bases). Trimming removed 5 bases at V and 5 bases at J, with 15 bases between. CDR3 length equals 14 residues. The germline V gene encodes CDR1 MNHEY and CDR2 SVGAGI. The CDR3, as DNA: TGTGCCAGCAGTCGCAAGGGGTTTCGGGAGACCCAGTACTTC. Translating gives CASSRKGFRETQYF.

This clone was seen a few times. At one end the junction does not follow the germline gene, possibly because of a read error. Written as DNA, the CDR3 is TGTGCTAGCAGCTTAGTTGGCAGGGGGCGTTTACAGCCCCAGCATTTT. It encodes CASSLVGRGRLQPQHF. The V and J genes are TRBV7-7 and TRBJ1-5; TRBD1 matches 8 bases. CDR3 length equals 16 residues. In germline, CDR1 is SSHAT, CDR2 FNYEAQ (reference sequence).

The chain couples TRBV5-6 to TRBJ1-5; the D gene is possibly TRBD1 (6 bases). Trimming shortened V by 0 bases and J by 5 bases, and 6 bases separated the two germline ends. The germline V gene encodes CDR1 SGHDT and CDR2 YYEEEE. The CDR3 extends over 13 amino acids. CDR3 sequence: CASSLAGDQPQHF. The CDR3 DNA reads TGTGCCAGCAGCTTGGCAGGGGATCAGCCCCAGCATTTT.

The rearrangement uses TRBV7-6 and TRBJ2-5; D gene uncertain. Germline V CDR1 and CDR2: SGHVS, FNYEAQ. V was pared by 2 bases and J by 0 bases, with 13 bases between. The CDR3 length is 16 residues. The CDR3 region has the DNA TGTGCCAGCAGCTTATCGGCTAGTGGGTACCAAGAGACCCAGTACTTC. Its protein product is CASSLSASGYQETQYF.

The chain uses TRBV7-6 and TRBJ2-1; TRBD1 matches 10 bases. Trimming took 2 bases from V and 3 from J; bases not matched to a gene: 1. Germline CDR1 reads SGHVS; CDR2 reads FNYEAQ. The CDR3 loop spans 15 amino acids. CDR3 region: CASSLRTGGYNEQFF. The CDR3 bases are TGTGCCAGCAGCTTAAGGACAGGGGGCTACAATGAGCAGTTCTTC.

The V and J genes are TRBV2 and TRBJ1-1; 9 bases are a match to TRBD1. Germline CDR1 is SNHLY and CDR2 is FYNNEI. The CDR3 loop spans 15 amino acids. V gave up 7 bases and J gave up 1 base; unmatched junction bases: 7. Here the CDR3 DNA reads TGTGCCAGCAAGACAGGGGGGCTCCCGAACACTGAAGCTTTCTTT. Protein sequence: CASKTGGLPNTEAFF.

The rearrangement links TRBV5-6 to TRBJ2-7, with TRBD2 as a possible D gene (6 bases). The CDR3 length is 17 residues. Trimming shortened V by 1 base and J by 2 bases, and 19 bases separated the two germline ends. Germline V CDR1 and CDR2: SGHDT, YYEEEE. This CDR3 is CASSLRRASYQTYEQYF. CDR3 DNA: TGTGCCAGCAGCTTGAGGAGGGCCTCTTACCAAACCTACGAGCAGTACTTC.

The chain has TRBV6-1 and TRBJ1-3; D perhaps matches TRBD1 (5 bases). Trimming took 4 bases from V and 2 from J, leaving 9 bases between them. There are 14 residues in the CDR3. Germline V gene sequence: CDR1 MNHNS, CDR2 SASEGT. The CDR3 spells CASSVAGAGNTIYF. For the CDR3, the DNA is TGTGCCAGCAGTGTCGCGGGGGCTGGAAACACCATATATTTT.

CDR3 amino acids: CASGDIAGTPYNEQFF. The DNA of the CDR3 is TGTGCCAGTGGAGATATAGCGGGGACCCCCTACAATGAGCAGTTCTTC. This chain joins TRBV19 and TRBJ2-1; 8 positions agree with TRBD2. CDR1 and CDR2 (germline): LNHDA, SQIVND (reference sequence). The CDR3 is 16 amino acids. V trimming: 8 bases; J trimming: 2 bases; junction bases outside the gene matches: 11.

V is TRBV7-6 and J is TRBJ2-7, with D tentatively TRBD2 (7 bases). V was pared by 5 bases and J by 6 bases, with 23 bases between. The CDR3 contains 16 residues. Germline CDR1 SGHVS, CDR2 FNYEAQ. The CDR3 DNA reads as TGTGCCAGCAGCCTAAGGGGGGGTAAGGTCACCGGCGAGCAGTACTTC. Its protein product is CASSLRGGKVTGEQYF.

The chain combines TRBV9 with TRBJ2-3; 10 positions agree with TRBD2. This CDR3 contains 16 residues. Per the germline V gene, CDR1 is SGDLS and CDR2 is YYNGEE. V shed 1 base, J shed 1 base, and the junction held 3 bases outside the gene matches. CDR3 loop: CASSVHLAGGTDTQYF. The CDR3 DNA reads TGTGCCAGCAGCGTACATCTAGCGGGAGGCACAGATACGCAGTATTTT. The full variable domain, rest sourced from reference TRBV9 and TRBJ2-3, is DSGVTQTPKHLITATGQRVTLRCSPRSGDLSVYWYQQSLDQGLQFLIQYYNGEERAKGNILERFSAQQFPDLHSELNLSSLELGDSALYFCASSVHLAGGTDTQYFGPGTRLTVL.

The rearrangement links TRBV5-1 to TRBJ2-5; D is possibly TRBD1 (6 bases). Germline lookup yields CDR1 SGHRS and CDR2 YFSETQ. The V end was cut by 3 bases, the J end by 4 bases, with 13 bases between. The CDR3 is 14 residues long. As DNA, the CDR3 is TGCGCCAGCAGCTCGGGACAACCGAGAGAGACCCAGTACTTC. This encodes CASSSGQPRETQYF.